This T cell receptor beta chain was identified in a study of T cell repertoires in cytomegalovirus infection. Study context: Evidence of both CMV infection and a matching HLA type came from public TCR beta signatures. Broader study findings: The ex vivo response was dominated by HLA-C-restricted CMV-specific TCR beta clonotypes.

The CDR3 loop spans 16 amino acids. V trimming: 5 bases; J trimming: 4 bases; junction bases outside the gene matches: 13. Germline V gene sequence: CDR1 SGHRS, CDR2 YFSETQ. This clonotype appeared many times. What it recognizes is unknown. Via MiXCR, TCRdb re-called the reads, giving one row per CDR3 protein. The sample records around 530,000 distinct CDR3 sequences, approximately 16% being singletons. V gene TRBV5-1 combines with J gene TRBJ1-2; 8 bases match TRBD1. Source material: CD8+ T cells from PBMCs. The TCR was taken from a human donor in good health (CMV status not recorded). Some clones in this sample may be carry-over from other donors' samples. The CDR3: CASSQSDRGAFYGYTF. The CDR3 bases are TGCGCCAGCAGTCAATCCGACAGGGGCGCCTTCTATGGCTACACCTTC.